These 15 T cell receptor beta chains were all obtained from the same sample, sequenced in a study of blood T cell repertoires in COVID-19. Method: immunoSEQ multiplex PCR; TCRdb's copy keeps in-frame clones and lacks some. This table holds over 85,000 clones, around 80% found once. Source material: peripheral blood. All receptors come from a woman aged 80 or over with acute or convalescent COVID-19.

The chain has TRBV7-9 and TRBJ1-1; weak D call: TRBD1 (5 bases). V lost 5 bases and J lost 1, with 8 bases in between. Looked up from germline, CDR1 is SEHNR and CDR2 is FQNEAQ (reference sequence). This CDR3 has 13 residues. The DNA of the CDR3 is TGTGCCAGCAGCCCGGGGGGGAACACTGAAGCTTTCTTT. Amino acids: CASSPGGNTEAFF. The variable domain in full, completed from reference TRBV7-9 and TRBJ1-1, reads DTGVSQNPRHKITKRGQNVTFRCDPISEHNRLYWYRQTLGQGPEFLTYFQNEAQLEKSRLLSDRFSAERPKGSFSTLEIQRTEQGDSAMYLCASSPGGNTEAFFGQGTRLTVV.

CDR3 nucleotides: TGTGCCAGCAGCTTAATAGAGGTGAACACTGAAGCTTTCTTT. Amino acid sequence: CASSLIEVNTEAFF. This chain links TRBV11-1 with TRBJ1-1; the D is unclear. Trimming cost V 2 bases and J 0 bases, with 7 bases left between them. This CDR3 has 14 residues. Germline V gives CDR1 SGHAT, CDR2 FQDESV (reference sequence).

The sample holds one count of this clone. The rearrangement uses TRBV5-5 and TRBJ2-1; 14 bases align to TRBD2. Germline lookup yields CDR1 SGHKS and CDR2 YYEKEE (reference sequence). J was trimmed by 10 bases and V by 7 bases; bases with no gene match: 7. The length of the CDR3 is 14 residues. This chain's CDR3 is CASLGTSGGWEQFF. CDR3 in DNA: TGTGCCAGCTTGGGGACTAGCGGGGGCTGGGAGCAGTTCTTC.

This chain uses TRBV9 with TRBJ2-1; D is perhaps TRBD2 (5 bases). Trimming cost V 2 bases and J 0 bases, with 12 bases left between them. This CDR3 region has 16 residues. Germline V gene lookup returns CDR1 SGDLS and CDR2 YYNGEE. The CDR3 region has the DNA TGTGCCAGCAGCGTGAGCGGCCAGAGCTCCTACAATGAGCAGTTCTTC. This codes for CASSVSGQSSYNEQFF. The full variable domain, its missing parts supplied by reference TRBV9 and TRBJ2-1, is DSGVTQTPKHLITATGQRVTLRCSPRSGDLSVYWYQQSLDQGLQFLIQYYNGEERAKGNILERFSAQQFPDLHSELNLSSLELGDSALYFCASSVSGQSSYNEQFFGPGTRLTVL.

The chain has TRBV15 and TRBJ2-1; D may be TRBD1 (6 bases). The CDR3 loop spans 16 amino acids. Per the germline V gene, CDR1 is LNHNV and CDR2 is YYDKDF (reference sequence). Between the trimmed V and J ends, which lost 9 bases and 2 bases, there was a span of 20 bases. CDR3 sequence (DNA): TGTGCCACGAGTCTAGGGGGAAGGTCACCCTACAATGAGCAGTTCTTC. The encoded protein is CATSLGGRSPYNEQFF.

The V gene is TRBV4-2, the J gene TRBJ2-7; 11 nucleotides match TRBD2. Germline-derived CDR1 and CDR2 are LGHNA and YNFKEQ. The CDR3 is 16 residues long. V lost 1 base to trimming and J lost 4 bases; unmatched junction nucleotides: 6. The CDR3 loop reads CASSQARGLAAYEQYF. The CDR3 nucleotides are TGTGCCAGCAGCCAAGCCAGGGGACTAGCGGCTTACGAGCAGTACTTC.

This clone was seen only once. The chain has TRBV2 and TRBJ1-4; unclear D gene. The CDR3 runs to 12 residues. Trimming removed 11 bases from V and 14 bases from J, with 21 bases in between. Germline CDR1 SNHLY, CDR2 FYNNEI. The DNA for the CDR3 is TGTGCCGGTTCTAGTGAGCGCGGAGAGCTGTTTTTT. Encoded protein: CAGSSERGELFF.

This clone occurred once. The V and J genes are TRBV18 and TRBJ1-1; 8 nucleotides match TRBD1. Germline trimming cut 1 base from V and 3 bases from J; bases unmatched to any gene: 1. This CDR3 region has 14 residues. CDR1 and CDR2 (germline): KGHSH, LQKENI. The CDR3 loop is CASSPLGQDTEAFF. The DNA for the CDR3 is TGTGCCAGCTCACCACTGGGACAGGACACTGAAGCTTTCTTT. The complete variable domain, with remaining parts taken from reference TRBV18 and TRBJ1-1, reads NAGVMQNPRHLVRRRGQEARLRCSPMKGHSHVYWYRQLPEEGLKFMVYLQKENIIDESGMPKERFSAEFPKEGPSILRIQQVVRGDSAAYFCASSPLGQDTEAFFGQGTRLTVV.

This clone was seen only a few times. This chain links TRBV5-6 with TRBJ2-1; a weak D match, TRBD2 (5 bases). Germline V gene sequence: CDR1 SGHDT, CDR2 YYEEEE. The CDR3 covers 17 residues. Trimming shortened V by 3 bases and J by 0 bases, and 16 bases separated the two germline ends. CDR3 nucleotides: TGTGCCAGCAGCTCGGTGTATCTAGCCGACTCCTACAATGAGCAGTTCTTC. Translating it yields CASSSVYLADSYNEQFF.

The chain joins TRBV7-9 to TRBJ2-2; no firm D call. V dropped 2 bases and J dropped 5 bases, with 9 bases sitting between them. This CDR3 region has 14 residues. Germline-derived CDR1 and CDR2 are SEHNR and FQNEAQ (reference sequence). The CDR3 loop is CASSLFQATGELFF. The CDR3 DNA is TGTGCCAGCAGCTTATTCCAAGCAACCGGGGAGCTGTTTTTT.

This rearrangement joins TRBV6-4 to TRBJ1-5; no clear D gene. Trimming stripped 0 bases from V and 6 bases from J, with 12 bases between. CDR3 size: 15 residues. CDR1 is MRHNA, CDR2 SNTAGT, per germline. The CDR3 reads CASSDSNVGLQPQHF. In DNA form, the CDR3 reads TGTGCCAGCAGTGACTCGAACGTAGGACTTCAGCCCCAGCATTTT.

V and J are TRBV28 and TRBJ2-2; the D gene is possibly TRBD1 (5 bases). V gave up 1 base and J gave up 5 bases, with 14 bases separating them. This CDR3 is 16 amino acids long. Looked up from germline, CDR1 is MDHEN and CDR2 is SYDVKM. Here the CDR3 reads CASSLFVAQATGELFF. The CDR3 nucleotides are TGTGCCAGCAGTTTATTCGTGGCACAGGCTACCGGGGAGCTGTTTTTT. Full variable domain (remainder filled in from reference TRBV28 and TRBJ2-2): DVKVTQSSRYLVKRTGEKVFLECVQDMDHENMFWYRQDPGLGLRLIYFSYDVKMKEKGDIPEGYSVSREKKERFSLILESASTNQTSMYLCASSLFVAQATGELFFGEGSRLTVL.

The chain combines TRBV5-1 with TRBJ2-2; 8 nucleotides match TRBD1. This CDR3 region has 16 residues. With V trimmed by 0 bases and J by 0 bases, 1 base remained unmatched. Germline V gene lookup returns CDR1 SGHRS and CDR2 YFSETQ. CDR3 region: CASSLGTGTNTGELFF. The CDR3 nucleotides are TGCGCCAGCAGCTTGGGGACAGGGACGAACACCGGGGAGCTGTTTTTT. Using reference TRBV5-1 and TRBJ2-2 for the parts outside the CDR3, the full variable domain is KAGVTQTPRYLIKTRGQQVTLSCSPISGHRSVSWYQQTPGQGLQFLFEYFSETQRNKGNFPGRFSGRQFSNSRSEMNVSTLELGDSALYLCASSLGTGTNTGELFFGEGSRLTVL.

The chain combines TRBV5-1 with TRBJ1-6; D remains unclear. This CDR3 is 13 amino acids long. The V gene's germline CDR1 is SGHRS and CDR2 YFSETQ. The V and J ends lost 3 bases and 14 bases respectively, with 15 bases between them. The CDR3 sequence: CASSWTRGVSLHF. DNA for the CDR3: TGCGCCAGCAGCTGGACTCGCGGGGTCTCCCTCCACTTT.

The rearrangement joins TRBV7-2 to TRBJ1-2, with TRBD1 matching over 8 bases. Germline loops: CDR1 SGHTA, CDR2 FQGNSA. This CDR3 has 12 residues. J gave up 5 bases and V 5 bases, and 1 base lay outside the gene matches. The CDR3 loop reads CASSGQGYGYTF. CDR3 sequence (DNA): TGTGCCAGCAGCGGACAGGGTTATGGCTACACCTTC.